Following are 8 T cell receptor beta chains from one sample sequenced in a study of sequential checkpoint blockade in melanoma. Method: immunoSEQ multiplex PCR; TCRdb's copy keeps in-frame clones and lacks some. The table has about 10,000 clones, roughly 73% seen once. Documented treatment: randomized to nivolumab then ipilimumab (arm A) or the reverse (arm B). The starting material was CD8+ T cells sorted from blood (inferred from file names), obtained from a patient given nivolumab and ipilimumab in sequence. These receptors originate from a human donor with melanoma.

The V and J genes are TRBV5-6 and TRBJ1-1; D possibly corresponds to TRBD1 (5 bases). Germline CDR1 SGHDT, CDR2 YYEEEE. There are 11 residues in the CDR3. Trimming removed 0 bases from V and 8 bases from J, with 5 bases in between. CDR3 bases: TGTGCCAGCAGCTTGGGACAGGAAGCTTTCTTT. Translated, it gives CASSLGQEAFF.

The CDR3 sequence: CASSQDLADGNTIYF. The CDR3 bases are TGCGCCAGCAGCCAAGATCTGGCCGATGGAAACACCATATATTTT. This rearrangement joins TRBV4-3 to TRBJ1-3; D is uncertain. The CDR3 is 15 residues long. With 0 bases removed from V and 3 bases from J, the gap between germline ends came to 9 bases. CDR1 LGHNA and CDR2 YSLEER come from the germline V gene.

The V and J genes are TRBV27 and TRBJ2-5, with TRBD2 identical over 10 bases. CDR3 length: 14 amino acids. In germline, CDR1 is MNHEY, CDR2 SMNVEV (reference sequence). Unmatched junction bases numbered 5, after V lost 10 bases and J lost 0 bases. The CDR3 coding sequence is TGTGCCACCTCCGGGACTAGCGACCAAGAGACCCAGTACTTC. Translating gives CATSGTSDQETQYF.

The V and J genes are TRBV15 and TRBJ2-1; D is undetermined. The CDR3 length is 14 residues. Germline CDR1 reads LNHNV; CDR2 reads YYDKDF (reference sequence). V was cut by 8 bases and J by 0 bases, with 11 bases left in between. The CDR3 loop is CATLDPSSYNEQFF. DNA of the CDR3: TGTGCCACCCTAGACCCTAGCTCCTACAATGAGCAGTTCTTC.

This chain joins TRBV7-8 and TRBJ2-7, with D perhaps TRBD1 (6 bases). The ends were cut back, 0 bases at V and 6 bases at J, with 12 bases in the middle. CDR1 and CDR2 (germline): SGHVS, FQNEAQ. The length of the CDR3 is 14 residues. CDR3 sequence reads: CASSLAGRGIEQYF. The CDR3 nucleotides are TGTGCCAGCAGCTTAGCGGGAAGGGGGATCGAGCAGTACTTC. Drawing the rest from reference TRBV7-8 and TRBJ2-7, the complete variable domain is GAGVSQSPRYKVAKRGQDVALRCDPISGHVSLFWYQQALGQGPEFLTYFQNEAQLDKSGLPSDRFFAERPEGSVSTLKIQRTQQEDSAVYLCASSLAGRGIEQYFGPGTRLTVT.

CDR3 nucleotides: TGTGCCAGTAGTGGAGGACTGGGCACCTACGAGCAGTACTTC. It yields the protein CASSGGLGTYEQYF. This rearrangement joins TRBV19 to TRBJ2-7; a weak D match, TRBD2 (5 bases). The V gene's germline CDR1 is LNHDA and CDR2 SQIVND (reference sequence). V lost 5 bases to trimming and J lost 2 bases, with 13 bases between them. The length of the CDR3 is 14 residues.

The chain joins TRBV27 to TRBJ2-3; TRBD2 agrees at 8 bases. This CDR3 is built from 15 residues. From germline, CDR1 is MNHEY and CDR2 SMNVEV (reference sequence). With 8 bases clipped from V and 5 bases from J, the junction kept 12 bases outside the gene matches. In nucleotides, the CDR3 is TGTGCCAGCGGAACCGGGACTAGACTGGTAGATACGCAGTATTTT. It codes for CASGTGTRLVDTQYF.

The chain carries TRBV9 and TRBJ1-1; 7 bases fit TRBD1. V lost 3 bases and J lost 5; bases outside the gene matches: 7. CDR3 length equals 14 residues. From germline, CDR1 is SGDLS and CDR2 YYNGEE. The chain's CDR3 is CASSARDSHTEAFF. The CDR3 bases are TGTGCCAGCAGCGCCCGGGACAGCCATACTGAAGCTTTCTTT. The full variable domain, its missing parts supplied by reference TRBV9 and TRBJ1-1, is DSGVTQTPKHLITATGQRVTLRCSPRSGDLSVYWYQQSLDQGLQFLIQYYNGEERAKGNILERFSAQQFPDLHSELNLSSLELGDSALYFCASSARDSHTEAFFGQGTRLTVV.